This TCR beta chain was retrieved from a study of PD-1 blockade in classical Hodgkin lymphoma. The germline gives CDR1 SGHTS, CDR2 YDEGEE. The CDR3 spans 13 residues. V was pared by 3 bases and J by 8 bases, with 14 bases between. Sequencing was performed with immunoSEQ multiplex PCR; in TCRdb, only in-frame clones are kept and a portion is missing. The sample has 43,000 or so clones, approximately 78% seen once. General observations from the study: Reports described newly diagnosed patients as having lower baseline TCR diversity than healthy donors. Baseline diversity in complete responders resembled that of newly diagnosed patients. CD4+ but not CD8+ TCR diversity rose significantly by C4D1. No one has yet defined what causes the repertoire differences, which may be disease activity or prior therapy.

To note about this clone: Its target is not known.

Time point specified: cycle 4 day 1 (C4D1), after six to seven weeks of nivolumab. All patients experienced relapse after autologous stem cell transplantation, and brentuximab vedotin exposure was variable. The source was peripheral blood mononuclear cells (PBMCs), collected before the fourth cycle of nivolumab. The sequence was obtained from a human donor with classical Hodgkin lymphoma. V is TRBV5-8 and J is TRBJ1-1, with D possibly being TRBD1 (6 bases). The CDR3 loop reads CASSSRGVVEAFF. In nucleotides, the CDR3 is TGTGCCAGCAGCTCTAGGGGGGTTGTCGAAGCTTTCTTT.